Each of the 7 T cell receptor beta chains below was sequenced from the same sample in a study of graft-versus-host responses after intestinal transplantation. Generated by immunoSEQ multiplex PCR, the TCRdb table keeps only in-frame clones and is missing some. The sample lists 65,000 to 85,000 clones; around nine tenths were seen once. No cognate antigen is known for these TCRs. This material consisted of unstimulated CD8+ T cells sorted from spleen or lymph node cells, taken before transplant. All receptors derive from a human donor who was the organ donor for an intestinal transplant.

This clone was seen a few times. The chain is built from TRBV6-5 and TRBJ2-5; D uncertain. This CDR3 region has 13 residues. CDR1 is MNHEY and CDR2 is SVGAGI in the germline V gene. Trimming cost V 7 bases and J 2 bases, with 11 bases left between them. The DNA for the CDR3 is TGTGCCAGCAACACAGAGACACAAGAGACCCAGTACTTC. It translates to CASNTETQETQYF.

This clone appeared once. The chain links TRBV7-9 to TRBJ2-1; tentative D call: TRBD1 (6 bases). V lost 1 base and J lost 7, with 14 bases in between. The CDR3 covers 15 residues. CDR1 is SEHNR and CDR2 is FQNEAQ in the germline V gene (reference sequence). The CDR3 DNA reads as TGTGCCAGCAGCTTAGAGGTGGGGGCGAGAAATGAGCAGTTCTTC. This gives the protein CASSLEVGARNEQFF.

The genes are TRBV6-1 and TRBJ2-7; D unresolved. CDR3 size: 12 residues. Germline V gene sequence: CDR1 MNHNS, CDR2 SASEGT. V lost 5 bases and J 1 base, leaving 6 bases between the germline ends. CDR3 DNA: TGTGCCAGCAGTAACCCATCCTACGAGCAGTACTTC. Protein product: CASSNPSYEQYF.

In DNA, the CDR3 is TGTGCCACCCACGCCGCCGGGACTATTGACACCGGGGAGCTGTTTTTT. Encoded protein: CATHAAGTIDTGELFF. The chain recombines TRBV10-3 with TRBJ2-2, with 7 nucleotides matching TRBD2. The CDR3 spans 16 residues. Looked up from germline, CDR1 is ENHRY and CDR2 is SYGVKD. With 10 bases clipped from V and 3 bases from J, the junction kept 14 bases outside the gene matches.

The chain links TRBV4-2 to TRBJ2-5, with D possibly TRBD2 on 6 matching bases. This CDR3 is built from 15 residues. The germline gives CDR1 LGHNA, CDR2 YNFKEQ. V was pared by 4 bases and J by 2 bases, with 14 bases between. CDR3 in DNA: TGTGCCAGCAGCCGAATCATAGCGGCACAAGAGACCCAGTACTTC. It specifies CASSRIIAAQETQYF.

The CDR3 region is CASSHRDRGYEQYF. DNA of the CDR3: TGCGCCAGCAGCCACCGGGACAGGGGCTACGAGCAGTACTTC. This sequence joins TRBV4-1 and TRBJ2-7, with TRBD1 matching 10 bases. CDR3 size: 14 residues. Per germline, CDR1 MGHRA and CDR2 YSYEKL. Losses at the gene ends were 3 bases for V and 3 bases for J; bases not matched to a gene: 2.

This chain uses TRBV6-4 with TRBJ2-6; D is unclear. Trimming took off 2 bases at V and 2 bases at J, with 4 bases between the two ends. The CDR3 has 14 residues. The germline V gene has CDR1 MRHNA and CDR2 SNTAGT. The CDR3 loop is CASSDRAGANVLTF. In nucleotides, the CDR3 is TGTGCCAGCAGTGACAGGGCTGGGGCCAACGTCCTGACTTTC.